The clone carrying this T cell receptor beta chain was seen ten or more times. The data belong to a study of identical twins. Each CDR3 protein gets one entry after TCRdb re-called the 5' RACE reads with MiXCR. The sample includes about 690,000 distinct CDR3 sequences, around 6.1% of them seen just once. The sequenced sample consisted of naive T cells sorted from blood. The TCR comes from a man aged 18 to 29 in good health.

The CDR3 nucleotides are TGTGCCAGCAGCTTAAGAGCGGGAACTGGCACAGATACGCAGTATTTT. Its protein is CASSLRAGTGTDTQYF. This rearrangement joins TRBV7-2 to TRBJ2-3; 7 bases fit TRBD2. The junction had 6 bases not matched to a gene; V was cut back by 2 bases and J by 1 base. This CDR3 spans 16 amino acids. Germline V gene lookup returns CDR1 SGHTA and CDR2 FQGNSA.